A single sample is the source of the 30 T cell receptor beta chains below, sequenced in a study of CD8 T cells in Susac syndrome. An amount of RNA that ranged from roughly 0.45 to 1 ug was reverse transcribed with random hexamers. TCRdb recomputed calls from the immunoSEQ multiplex PCR reads with MiXCR, one row per CDR3 protein. The profile shows 110,000 or so distinct CDR3 sequences, nearly 95% of them singletons. The sample comprised CD4+ T cells from PBMCs. These receptors all come from a human donor in good health.

This chain uses TRBV2 with TRBJ1-2; D gene ambiguous. The CDR3 has 14 amino acids. Deletions cut 0 bases from V and 7 bases from J, with 12 bases between. The V gene's germline CDR1 is SNHLY and CDR2 FYNNEI. CDR3 in DNA: TGTGCCAGCAGTGAAGCGCTTCGACACACTGGCTACACCTTC. Encoded protein: CASSEALRHTGYTF.

This chain uses TRBV3-1 with TRBJ2-5; D is uncertain. The germline V and J ends were trimmed by 0 bases and 2 bases, with 10 bases remaining between them. The CDR3 has 15 residues. Germline CDR1 is LGHDT and CDR2 is YNNKEL (reference sequence). CDR3 region: CASSQDIAFQETQYF. CDR3 sequence (DNA): TGTGCCAGCAGCCAAGATATCGCCTTTCAAGAGACCCAGTACTTC.

The V and J genes are TRBV29-1 and TRBJ2-1; 9 bases are shared with TRBD1. Germline-derived CDR1 and CDR2 are SQVTM and ANQGSEA. V shed 0 bases and J 4 bases; nucleotides not matched to a gene: 4. The CDR3 is made up of 15 amino acids. DNA of the CDR3: TGCAGCGTTGAAGATCACAGGGGGCAATACAATGAGCAGTTCTTC. The encoded protein is CSVEDHRGQYNEQFF.

The chain recombines TRBV5-1 with TRBJ2-7; unclear D gene. The length of the CDR3 is 14 residues. The ends were cut back, 5 bases at V and 3 bases at J, with 15 bases in the middle. CDR1 and CDR2 from the germline V gene are SGHRS and YFSETQ. Written as DNA, the CDR3 is TGCGCCAGCAGACCCGGGCAGGCCAGCTACGAGCAGTACTTC. Amino acids: CASRPGQASYEQYF.

This clonotype was seen once. This chain connects TRBV12-3 or TRBV12-4 to TRBJ1-3, with D maybe TRBD1 (5 bases). Trimming pared 3 bases from V and 0 bases from J, leaving 12 bases between. The CDR3 spans 16 residues. The CDR3: CASSFGTGNSGNTIYF. The CDR3, as DNA: TGTGCCAGCAGTTTCGGGACCGGGAACTCTGGAAACACCATATATTTT.

Only one count was recorded for this clonotype. The rearrangement uses TRBV7-8 and TRBJ1-6; 7 bases line up with TRBD1. This CDR3 comprises 13 residues. Germline V gene sequence: CDR1 SGHVS, CDR2 FQNEAQ. J was trimmed by 8 bases and V by 5 bases; bases with no gene match: 3. The CDR3 spells CASSDDRDSPLHF. CDR3 nucleotide sequence: TGTGCCAGCAGCGATGACAGGGATTCACCCCTCCACTTT.

The J gene is TRBJ1-4, the V gene TRBV3-1, with D hard to call. Germline V gene data show CDR1 as LGHDT and CDR2 as YNNKEL (reference sequence). The CDR3 consists of 14 residues. V was shortened by 0 bases and J by 8 bases, with 10 bases between the two germline ends. The CDR3 loop is CASSQDPVEEKLFF. CDR3 coding DNA: TGTGCCAGCAGCCAAGATCCGGTGGAGGAAAAACTGTTTTTT. Drawing the rest from reference TRBV3-1 and TRBJ1-4, the complete variable domain is DTAVSQTPKYLVTQMGNDKSIKCEQNLGHDTMYWYKQDSKKFLKIMFSYNNKELIINETVPNRFSPKSPDKAHLNLHINSLELGDSAVYFCASSQDPVEEKLFFGSGTQLSVL.

The V and J genes are TRBV3-1 and TRBJ2-5; weak D call: TRBD1 (6 bases). CDR1 and CDR2 from the germline V gene are LGHDT and YNNKEL (reference sequence). The ends were cut back, 1 base at V and 0 bases at J, with 9 bases in the middle. The CDR3 length is 15 residues. The CDR3 spells CASSQVGADQETQYF. CDR3 sequence (DNA): TGTGCCAGCAGCCAAGTGGGGGCTGACCAAGAGACCCAGTACTTC.

This clonotype occurred once. V and J are TRBV18 and TRBJ2-1; D call uncertain. Germline CDR1 is KGHSH and CDR2 is LQKENI. V was pared by 5 bases and J by 2 bases, with 16 bases between. CDR3 length: 16 amino acids. In DNA form, the CDR3 reads TGTGCCAGCTCATACTCCGCCGCAGCCGCCTACAATGAGCAGTTCTTC. It yields the protein CASSYSAAAAYNEQFF.

This clonotype has just one count. V is TRBV7-2 and J is TRBJ2-1; no definite D call. CDR1 SGHTA and CDR2 FQGNSA come from the germline V gene. CDR3 length equals 14 residues. V was pared by 2 bases and J by 5 bases, with 10 bases between. The CDR3 nucleotides read TGTGCCAGCAGCTTAACCGGGCATGACAATGAGCAGTTCTTC. It is translated as CASSLTGHDNEQFF.

This rearrangement joins TRBV13 to TRBJ1-4; D is possibly TRBD1 (6 bases). Germline lookup yields CDR1 PRHDT and CDR2 FYEKMQ (reference sequence). Trimming left V 5 bases short and J 4 bases short, with 14 bases between. The CDR3 length is 15 residues. The CDR3 here is CASSLTQGINEKLFF. CDR3 DNA: TGTGCCAGCAGCCTTACTCAGGGGATTAATGAAAAACTGTTTTTT. The whole variable domain, filled in from reference TRBV13 and TRBJ1-4, reads AAGVIQSPRHLIKEKRETATLKCYPIPRHDTVYWYQQGPGQDPQFLISFYEKMQSDKGSIPDRFSAQQFSDYHSELNMSSLELGDSALYFCASSLTQGINEKLFFGSGTQLSVL.

This clonotype was detected once. This chain connects TRBV15 to TRBJ2-4; 12 bases match TRBD2. The CDR3 has 18 amino acids. V was clipped by 3 bases and J by 1 base; unmatched bases: 7. The V gene's germline CDR1 is LNHNV and CDR2 YYDKDF (reference sequence). The CDR3 loop reads CATSRFSSGGAAKNIQYF. CDR3 DNA sequence: TGTGCCACCAGCAGGTTTTCTAGCGGGGGGGCCGCCAAAAACATTCAGTACTTC.

This sequence joins TRBV7-2 and TRBJ1-5; 8 bases match TRBD1. V shed 8 bases, J shed 6 bases, and the junction held 6 bases outside the gene matches. Per the germline V gene, CDR1 is SGHTA and CDR2 is FQGNSA. The CDR3 sequence is 13 residues long. The CDR3 reads CASADRVGQPQHF. The CDR3 coding sequence is TGTGCCAGCGCGGACAGGGTAGGTCAGCCCCAGCATTTT.

The chain couples TRBV5-1 to TRBJ2-2; 10 bases line up with TRBD2. This CDR3 spans 17 amino acids. V was pared by 2 bases and J by 0 bases, with 4 bases of the junction left unmatched. CDR1 is SGHRS, CDR2 YFSETQ, per germline. In DNA, the CDR3 is TGCGCCAGCAGCTTACTAGCGGGGACTACGAACACCGGGGAGCTGTTTTTT. Translated: CASSLLAGTTNTGELFF.

CDR3 nucleotide sequence: TGCGCCAGCAGCTCTCGGTCCGCCGGTGGCACTGAAGCTTTCTTT. This translates into CASSSRSAGGTEAFF. The genes are TRBV5-1 and TRBJ1-1; D uncertain. Looked up from germline, CDR1 is SGHRS and CDR2 is YFSETQ. The CDR3 contains 15 residues. The V end was cut by 3 bases, the J end by 4 bases, with 16 bases between.

On this clonotype itself: Germline and junction disagree at one end, which may indicate a read error. The chain couples TRBV5-1 to TRBJ2-5; no clear D. The length of the CDR3 is 14 residues. The germline V gene encodes CDR1 SGHRS and CDR2 YFSETQ. CDR3 coding DNA: TGCGCCAGCACCTTGGAATGGTACCAAGAGACCCAGTACTTC. Its protein product is CASTLEWYQETQYF. Full variable domain (outside the CDR3, taken from reference TRBV5-1 and TRBJ2-5): KAGVTQTPRYLIKTRGQQVTLSCSPISGHRSVSWYQQTPGQGLQFLFEYFSETQRNKGNFPGRFSGRQFSNSRSEMNVSTLELGDSALYLCASTLEWYQETQYFGPGTRLLVL.

The V and J genes are TRBV9 and TRBJ2-3; D is unresolved. Germline V gives CDR1 SGDLS, CDR2 YYNGEE. This CDR3 contains 14 residues. V gave up 0 bases and J gave up 5 bases, with 10 bases separating them. CDR3 sequence reads: CASSVVRSGDTQYF. CDR3 sequence (DNA): TGTGCCAGCAGCGTAGTCCGGTCGGGAGATACGCAGTATTTT.

The CDR3, as DNA: TGTGCCAGTAGTATGAACAGGCGCCGGAACACTGAAGCTTTCTTT. Translated: CASSMNRRRNTEAFF. The chain combines TRBV19 with TRBJ1-1, with D maybe TRBD1 (5 bases). Trimming cost V 3 bases and J 1 base, with 12 bases left between them. The CDR3 has 15 amino acids. The germline CDR1 and CDR2 sequences are LNHDA and SQIVND (reference sequence).

V is TRBV7-9 and J is TRBJ1-1; D unclear. The CDR3 loop spans 16 amino acids. With 4 bases removed from V and 4 bases from J, the gap between germline ends came to 19 bases. Germline V gives CDR1 SEHNR, CDR2 FQNEAQ (reference sequence). The CDR3 reads CASSSESFSDSTEAFF. As DNA, the CDR3 is TGTGCCAGCAGCTCAGAGAGCTTCAGTGATTCCACTGAAGCTTTCTTT. The full variable domain, completed using reference TRBV7-9 and TRBJ1-1, is DTGVSQNPRHKITKRGQNVTFRCDPISEHNRLYWYRQTLGQGPEFLTYFQNEAQLEKSRLLSDRFSAERPKGSFSTLEIQRTEQGDSAMYLCASSSESFSDSTEAFFGQGTRLTVV.

This rearrangement joins TRBV30 to TRBJ1-2, with D possibly TRBD1 on 5 matching bases. Germline V gene data show CDR1 as GTSNPN and CDR2 as SVGIG (reference sequence). The germline V and J ends were trimmed by 3 bases and 2 bases, with 10 bases remaining between them. This CDR3 comprises 13 residues. The CDR3 loop is CAWSETANYGYTF. The CDR3 DNA reads as TGTGCCTGGAGCGAGACAGCAAACTATGGCTACACCTTC. The full variable domain, rest sourced from reference TRBV30 and TRBJ1-2, is SQTIHQWPATLVQPVGSPLSLECTVEGTSNPNLYWYRQAAGRGLQLLFYSVGIGQISSEVPQNLSASRPQDRQFILSSKKLLLSDSGFYLCAWSETANYGYTFGSGTRLTVV.

The chain is built from TRBV14 and TRBJ2-7; possibly TRBD1 for D (5 bases). Germline V gene lookup returns CDR1 SGHDN and CDR2 FVKESK. V lost 1 base, J lost 5 bases, and 18 bases lay in between. This CDR3 comprises 16 residues. CDR3 bases: TGTGCCAGCAGCCAAGCCCCAGGGTTGAGTACAGACGAGCAGTACTTC. This gives the protein CASSQAPGLSTDEQYF.

The V call is TRBV12-3 or TRBV12-4, the J call TRBJ2-2; no clear D gene. The CDR3 loop spans 13 amino acids. With 4 bases removed from V and 7 bases from J, the gap between germline ends came to 10 bases. The CDR3: CASSWPEHGELFF. As DNA, the CDR3 is TGTGCCAGCAGTTGGCCAGAGCACGGGGAGCTGTTTTTT.

This clonotype has just one count. The chain links TRBV7-9 to TRBJ1-6; D may be TRBD1 (6 bases). CDR1 SEHNR and CDR2 FQNEAQ come from the germline V gene (reference sequence). The V end lost 5 bases, the J end lost 8 bases, and 10 bases lay between the germline ends. The CDR3 loop spans 13 amino acids. The CDR3: CASSRTVDSPLHF. As DNA, the CDR3 is TGTGCCAGCAGCCGGACAGTAGATTCACCCCTCCACTTT.

As concerns this clonotype: The final CDR3 position lacks the conserved phenylalanine or tryptophan, pointing to a likely read error. The V gene is TRBV7-8, the J gene TRBJ1-1; D is unclear. Germline V gene data show CDR1 as SGHVS and CDR2 as FQNEAQ. CDR3 length equals 16 residues. V was cut by 5 bases and J by 1 base, with 17 bases left in between. CDR3 region: CASSRQMARTNTEAFL. The CDR3 DNA is TGTGCCAGCAGCCGACAAATGGCCAGGACGAACACTGAAGCTTTCCTT.

V usage is TRBV7-9 and J usage is TRBJ2-4, with 7 bases aligning to TRBD1. V lost 7 bases to trimming and J lost 6 bases; unmatched junction nucleotides: 12. Germline V gives CDR1 SEHNR, CDR2 FQNEAQ (reference sequence). The CDR3 has 15 amino acids. The CDR3 coding sequence is TGTGCCAGCACCCACAACCGGGACAGTCTAAACATTCAGTACTTC. This codes for CASTHNRDSLNIQYF.

This chain links TRBV9 with TRBJ2-2, with D possibly matching TRBD1 (5 bases). Germline V gene lookup returns CDR1 SGDLS and CDR2 YYNGEE. There are 15 residues in the CDR3. V gave up 0 bases and J gave up 0 bases, with 6 bases separating them. This CDR3 reads CASSVGGSNTGELFF. Here the CDR3 DNA reads TGTGCCAGCAGCGTAGGGGGCTCGAACACCGGGGAGCTGTTTTTT.

This clonotype was seen a single time. The J gene is TRBJ1-5, the V gene TRBV27; perhaps TRBD1 as D (6 bases). Germline V lookup: CDR1 MNHEY, CDR2 SMNVEV (reference sequence). The CDR3 contains 15 residues. V was shortened by 6 bases and J by 3 bases, with 15 bases between the two germline ends. CDR3 loop: CASRSGGAVNQPQHF. DNA for the CDR3: TGTGCCAGCAGAAGCGGGGGGGCGGTCAATCAGCCCCAGCATTTT.

The J gene is TRBJ2-7, the V gene TRBV6-2 or TRBV6-3; D is possibly TRBD1 (5 bases). The germline V gene encodes CDR1 MNHEY and CDR2 SVGEGT. The germline V and J ends were trimmed by 6 bases and 6 bases, with 15 bases remaining between them. This CDR3 is 13 amino acids long. CDR3: CASRLSGKLEQYF. The CDR3 DNA follows: TGTGCCAGCAGGTTGTCAGGGAAGCTCGAGCAGTACTTC.

The CDR3 DNA reads TGCAGTGCTAGAGTTGAGGGAGCAAGAAATGAGCAGTTCTTC. It is translated as CSARVEGARNEQFF. The chain uses TRBV20-1 and TRBJ2-1, with D possibly TRBD2 on 5 matching bases. V lost 1 base to trimming and J lost 7 bases, with 14 bases between them. Germline CDR1 and CDR2: DFQATT and SNEGSKA (reference sequence). This CDR3 spans 14 amino acids.

CDR3 coding DNA: TGTGCCAGCAGTAAGGGAGTGGCCGGGGAGCTGTTTTTT. It yields the protein CASSKGVAGELFF. This sequence joins TRBV6-1 and TRBJ2-2, with D possibly TRBD2 on 5 matching bases. V was shortened by 5 bases and J by 6 bases, with 10 bases between the two germline ends. This CDR3 region has 13 residues. The V gene's germline CDR1 is MNHNS and CDR2 SASEGT.